This TCR beta chain originates from a study of neurological immune-mediated disorders. Study findings and constraints: The absence of shared CDR3 amino acid sequences among expanded clones across subjects suggests private repertoires in all groups. In HTLV-1-associated myelopathy, TCR clonal expansion was greatest, and in multiple sclerosis it was least, below healthy controls.

By 5'RACE with 10-nucleotide random UMIs, the cDNA was made. TCRdb reanalysed the 5' RACE reads using MiXCR and keeps one entry per CDR3 protein. The sample includes tens of thousands of distinct CDR3 sequences, roughly 9% seen only once; the top ten take 1.5% to 2%. 2 million PBMCs stored at -80 C were the source of the unsorted libraries. This clonotype was seen many times. Its matching antigen is unknown. The TCR was taken from a man in his fifties or sixties in good health. The sequenced sample consisted of PBMCs.

The CDR3 reads CSAERSQETQYF. For the CDR3, the DNA is TGCAGTGCAGAGCGGAGCCAAGAGACCCAGTACTTC. The chain uses TRBV20-1 and TRBJ2-5; TRBD2 might be the D (5 bases). The V gene lost 6 bases and the J gene lost 1 base, with 9 bases spanning the gap. The length of the CDR3 is 12 residues. The germline V gene has CDR1 DFQATT and CDR2 SNEGSKA (reference sequence).